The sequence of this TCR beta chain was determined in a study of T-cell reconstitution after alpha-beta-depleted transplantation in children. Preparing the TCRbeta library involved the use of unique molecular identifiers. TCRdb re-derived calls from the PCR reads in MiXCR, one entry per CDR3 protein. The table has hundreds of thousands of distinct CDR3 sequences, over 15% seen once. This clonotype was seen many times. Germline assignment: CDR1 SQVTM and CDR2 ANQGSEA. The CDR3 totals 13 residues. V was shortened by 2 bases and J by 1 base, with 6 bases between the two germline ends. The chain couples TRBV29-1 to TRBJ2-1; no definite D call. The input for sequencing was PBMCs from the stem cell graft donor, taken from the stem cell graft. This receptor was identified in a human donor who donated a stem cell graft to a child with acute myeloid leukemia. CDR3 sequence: CSVETASYNEQFF. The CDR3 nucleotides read TGCAGCGTTGAAACAGCGTCCTACAATGAGCAGTTCTTC.